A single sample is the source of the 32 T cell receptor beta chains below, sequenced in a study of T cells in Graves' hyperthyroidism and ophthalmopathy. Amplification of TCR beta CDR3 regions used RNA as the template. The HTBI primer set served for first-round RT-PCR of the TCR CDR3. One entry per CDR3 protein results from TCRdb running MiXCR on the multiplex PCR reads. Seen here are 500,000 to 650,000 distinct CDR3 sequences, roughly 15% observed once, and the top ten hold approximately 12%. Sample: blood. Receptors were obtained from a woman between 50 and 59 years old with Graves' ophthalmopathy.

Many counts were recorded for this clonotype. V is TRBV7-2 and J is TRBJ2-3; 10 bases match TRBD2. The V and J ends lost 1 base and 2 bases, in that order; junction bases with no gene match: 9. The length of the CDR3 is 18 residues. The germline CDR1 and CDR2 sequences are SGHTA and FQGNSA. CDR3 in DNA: TGTGCCAGCAGCTTAGTGTCTAGCGGGAGTCACCCCACAGATACGCAGTATTTT. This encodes CASSLVSSGSHPTDTQYF.

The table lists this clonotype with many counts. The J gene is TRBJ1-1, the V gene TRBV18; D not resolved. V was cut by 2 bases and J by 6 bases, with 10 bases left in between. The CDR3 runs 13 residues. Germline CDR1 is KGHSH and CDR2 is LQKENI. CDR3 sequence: CASSPTLGAEAFF. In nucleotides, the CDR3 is TGTGCCAGCTCACCAACTTTGGGTGCTGAAGCTTTCTTT.

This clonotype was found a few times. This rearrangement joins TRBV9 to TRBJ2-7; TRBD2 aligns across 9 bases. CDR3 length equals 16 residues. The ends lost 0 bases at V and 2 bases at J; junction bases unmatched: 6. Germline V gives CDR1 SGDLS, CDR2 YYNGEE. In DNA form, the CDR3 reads TGTGCCAGCAGCGTAGGTGTGACTAGCGGTCCCTACGAGCAGTACTTC. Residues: CASSVGVTSGPYEQYF.

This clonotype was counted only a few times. CDR3: CASSAGTSGIPYEQYF. The CDR3 coding sequence is TGTGCCAGCAGCGCCGGGACTAGCGGGATCCCCTACGAGCAGTACTTC. The V gene is TRBV9, the J gene TRBJ2-7; 13 positions agree with TRBD2. The CDR3 extends over 16 amino acids. Germline lookup yields CDR1 SGDLS and CDR2 YYNGEE. Trimming removed 3 bases from V and 2 bases from J; junction bases left unmatched: 5.

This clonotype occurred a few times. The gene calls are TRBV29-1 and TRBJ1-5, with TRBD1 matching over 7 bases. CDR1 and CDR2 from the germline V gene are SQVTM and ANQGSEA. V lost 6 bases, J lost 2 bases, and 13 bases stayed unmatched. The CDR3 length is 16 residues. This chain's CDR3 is CSVSGAGGKGNQPQHF. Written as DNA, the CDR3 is TGCAGCGTCAGCGGCGCAGGGGGTAAAGGCAATCAGCCCCAGCATTTT.

CDR3 sequence reads: CASSIDRLAGLENEQFF. DNA for the CDR3: TGTGCCAGTAGTATAGATAGACTAGCGGGACTGGAGAATGAGCAGTTCTTC. The rearrangement links TRBV19 to TRBJ2-1, with 11 bases aligning to TRBD2. Germline V gene lookup returns CDR1 LNHDA and CDR2 SQIVND (reference sequence). CDR3 size: 17 residues. V lost 0 bases to trimming and J lost 7 bases; unmatched junction nucleotides: 8.

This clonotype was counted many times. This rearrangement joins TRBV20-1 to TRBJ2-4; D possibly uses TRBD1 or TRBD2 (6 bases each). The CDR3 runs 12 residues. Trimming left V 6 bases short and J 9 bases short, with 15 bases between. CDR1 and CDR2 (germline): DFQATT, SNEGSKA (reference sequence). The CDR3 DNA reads TGCAGTGCCCTCGGGGGCCTGGGCATTCAGTACTTC. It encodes CSALGGLGIQYF.

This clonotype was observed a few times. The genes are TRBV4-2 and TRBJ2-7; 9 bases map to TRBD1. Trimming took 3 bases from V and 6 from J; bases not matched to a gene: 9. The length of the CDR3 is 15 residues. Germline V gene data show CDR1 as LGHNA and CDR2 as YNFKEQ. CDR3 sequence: CASSHPGDRASEQYF. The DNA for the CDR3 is TGTGCCAGCAGCCACCCGGGGGACAGGGCATCCGAGCAGTACTTC.

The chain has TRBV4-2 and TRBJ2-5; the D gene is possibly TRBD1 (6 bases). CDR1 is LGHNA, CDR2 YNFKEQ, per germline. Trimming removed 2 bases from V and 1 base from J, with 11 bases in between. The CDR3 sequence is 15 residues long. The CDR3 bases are TGTGCCAGCAGCCAACATAGGGACATCCAAGAGACCCAGTACTTC. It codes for CASSQHRDIQETQYF.

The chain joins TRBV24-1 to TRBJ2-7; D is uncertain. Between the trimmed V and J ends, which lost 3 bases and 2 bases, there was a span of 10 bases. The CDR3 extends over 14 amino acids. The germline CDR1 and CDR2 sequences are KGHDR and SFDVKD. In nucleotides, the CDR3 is TGTGCCACCAGTGATCGTGGACGGGCCTACGAGCAGTACTTC. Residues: CATSDRGRAYEQYF.

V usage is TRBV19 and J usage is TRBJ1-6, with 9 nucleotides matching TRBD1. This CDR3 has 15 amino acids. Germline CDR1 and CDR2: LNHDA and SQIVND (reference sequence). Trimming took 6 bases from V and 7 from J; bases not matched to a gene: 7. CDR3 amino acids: CASRPGQGRNSPLHF. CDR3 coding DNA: TGTGCCAGTAGACCGGGACAGGGTCGGAATTCACCCCTCCACTTT.

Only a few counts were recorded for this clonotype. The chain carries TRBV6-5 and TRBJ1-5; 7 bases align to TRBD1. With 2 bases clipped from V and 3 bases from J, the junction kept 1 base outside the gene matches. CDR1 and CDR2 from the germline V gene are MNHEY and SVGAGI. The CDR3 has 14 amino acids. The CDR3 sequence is CASSYDRVNQPQHF. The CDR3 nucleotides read TGTGCCAGCAGTTACGACAGGGTCAATCAGCCCCAGCATTTT.

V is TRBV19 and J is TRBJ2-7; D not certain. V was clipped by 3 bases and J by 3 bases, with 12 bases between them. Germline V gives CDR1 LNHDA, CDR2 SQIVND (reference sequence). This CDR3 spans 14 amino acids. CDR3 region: CASSMQTLGYEQYF. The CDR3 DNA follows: TGTGCCAGTAGTATGCAGACTCTGGGCTACGAGCAGTACTTC.

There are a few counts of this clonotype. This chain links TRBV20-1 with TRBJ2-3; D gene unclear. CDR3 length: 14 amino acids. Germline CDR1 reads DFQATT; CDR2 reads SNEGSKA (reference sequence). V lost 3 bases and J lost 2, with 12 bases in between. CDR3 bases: TGCAGTGCTAGTGAGCAGCCTTACACAGATACGCAGTATTTT. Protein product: CSASEQPYTDTQYF.

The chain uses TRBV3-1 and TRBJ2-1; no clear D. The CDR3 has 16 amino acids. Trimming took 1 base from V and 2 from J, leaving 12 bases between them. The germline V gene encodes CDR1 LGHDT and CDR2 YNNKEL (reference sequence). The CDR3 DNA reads TGTGCCAGCAGCCAAGTGAGTCGCGGAACCTACAATGAGCAGTTCTTC. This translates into CASSQVSRGTYNEQFF.

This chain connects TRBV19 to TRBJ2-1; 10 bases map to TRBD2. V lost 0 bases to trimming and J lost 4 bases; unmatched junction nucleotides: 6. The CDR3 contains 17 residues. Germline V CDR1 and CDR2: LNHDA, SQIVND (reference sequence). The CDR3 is CASSIDRLLAGYNEQFF. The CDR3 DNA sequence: TGTGCCAGTAGTATAGATCGACTACTAGCGGGGTACAATGAGCAGTTCTTC.

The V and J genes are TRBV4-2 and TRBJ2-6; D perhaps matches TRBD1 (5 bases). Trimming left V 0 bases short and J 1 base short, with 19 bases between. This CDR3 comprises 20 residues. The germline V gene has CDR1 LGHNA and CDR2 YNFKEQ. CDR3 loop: CASSQDLWQGKGSGANVLTF. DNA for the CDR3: TGTGCCAGCAGCCAAGATCTGTGGCAGGGAAAAGGGTCTGGGGCCAACGTCCTGACTTTC.

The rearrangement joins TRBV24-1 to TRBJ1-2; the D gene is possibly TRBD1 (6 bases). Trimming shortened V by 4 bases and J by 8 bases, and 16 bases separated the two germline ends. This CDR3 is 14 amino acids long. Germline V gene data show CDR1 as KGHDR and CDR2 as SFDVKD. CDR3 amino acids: CATSDPGQSRGYTF. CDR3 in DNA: TGTGCCACCAGTGACCCTGGACAGTCTCGCGGCTACACCTTC.

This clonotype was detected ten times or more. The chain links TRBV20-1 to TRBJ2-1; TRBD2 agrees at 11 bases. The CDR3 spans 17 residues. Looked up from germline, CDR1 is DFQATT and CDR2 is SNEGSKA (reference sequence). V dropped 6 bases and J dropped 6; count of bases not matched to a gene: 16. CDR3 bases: TGCAGTGCGAAAGACGTAGGTCTAGCGGGAGGCCCCAATGAGCAGTTCTTC. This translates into CSAKDVGLAGGPNEQFF.

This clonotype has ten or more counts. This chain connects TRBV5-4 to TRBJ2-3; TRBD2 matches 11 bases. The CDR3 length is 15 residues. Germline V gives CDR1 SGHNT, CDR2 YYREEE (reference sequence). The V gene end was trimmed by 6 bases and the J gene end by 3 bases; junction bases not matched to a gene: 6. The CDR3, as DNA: TGTGCCAGCACCATAGCGGGAGGGCCGACAGATACGCAGTATTTT. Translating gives CASTIAGGPTDTQYF.

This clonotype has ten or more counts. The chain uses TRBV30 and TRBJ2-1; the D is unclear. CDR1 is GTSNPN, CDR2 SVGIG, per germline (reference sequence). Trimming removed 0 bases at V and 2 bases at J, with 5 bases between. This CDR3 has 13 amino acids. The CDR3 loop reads CAWSVLTYNEQFF. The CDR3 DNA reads TGTGCCTGGAGTGTATTGACCTACAATGAGCAGTTCTTC.

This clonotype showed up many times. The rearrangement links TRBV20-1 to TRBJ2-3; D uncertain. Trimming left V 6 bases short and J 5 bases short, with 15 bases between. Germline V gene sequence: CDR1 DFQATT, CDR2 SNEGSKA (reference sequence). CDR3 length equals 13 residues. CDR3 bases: TGCAGTGCAGGACCAGGATTAGTAGATACGCAGTATTTT. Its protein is CSAGPGLVDTQYF.

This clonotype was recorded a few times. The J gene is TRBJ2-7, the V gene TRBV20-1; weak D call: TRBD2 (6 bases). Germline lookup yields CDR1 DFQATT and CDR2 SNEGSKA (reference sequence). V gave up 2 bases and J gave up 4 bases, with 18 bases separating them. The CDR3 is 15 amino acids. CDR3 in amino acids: CSARPGVVGGYEQYF. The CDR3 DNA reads TGCAGTGCTAGACCGGGAGTAGTTGGGGGGTACGAGCAGTACTTC.

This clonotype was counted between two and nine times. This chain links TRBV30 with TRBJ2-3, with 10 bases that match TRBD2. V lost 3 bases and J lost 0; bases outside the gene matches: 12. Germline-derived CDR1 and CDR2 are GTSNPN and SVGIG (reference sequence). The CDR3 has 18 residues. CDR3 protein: CAWSVPTRTSGSTDTQYF. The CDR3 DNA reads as TGTGCCTGGAGCGTACCCACCCGGACTAGCGGAAGCACAGATACGCAGTATTTT. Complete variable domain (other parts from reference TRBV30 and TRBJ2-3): SQTIHQWPATLVQPVGSPLSLECTVEGTSNPNLYWYRQAAGRGLQLLFYSVGIGQISSEVPQNLSASRPQDRQFILSSKKLLLSDSGFYLCAWSVPTRTSGSTDTQYFGPGTRLTVL.

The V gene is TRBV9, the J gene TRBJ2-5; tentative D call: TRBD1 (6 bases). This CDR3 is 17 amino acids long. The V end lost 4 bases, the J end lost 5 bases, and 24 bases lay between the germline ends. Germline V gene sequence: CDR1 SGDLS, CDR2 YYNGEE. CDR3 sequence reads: CASSPTYPDSGGETQYF. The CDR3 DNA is TGTGCCAGCAGCCCCACCTACCCCGACAGTGGGGGCGAGACCCAGTACTTC. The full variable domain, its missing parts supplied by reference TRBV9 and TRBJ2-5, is DSGVTQTPKHLITATGQRVTLRCSPRSGDLSVYWYQQSLDQGLQFLIQYYNGEERAKGNILERFSAQQFPDLHSELNLSSLELGDSALYFCASSPTYPDSGGETQYFGPGTRLLVL.

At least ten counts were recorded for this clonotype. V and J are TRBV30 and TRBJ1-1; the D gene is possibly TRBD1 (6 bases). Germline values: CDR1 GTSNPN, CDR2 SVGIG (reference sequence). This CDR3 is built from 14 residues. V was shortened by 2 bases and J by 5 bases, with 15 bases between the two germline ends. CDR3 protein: CAWSRGGRGTEAFF. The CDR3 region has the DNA TGTGCCTGGAGTCGTGGGGGGCGCGGAACTGAAGCTTTCTTT.

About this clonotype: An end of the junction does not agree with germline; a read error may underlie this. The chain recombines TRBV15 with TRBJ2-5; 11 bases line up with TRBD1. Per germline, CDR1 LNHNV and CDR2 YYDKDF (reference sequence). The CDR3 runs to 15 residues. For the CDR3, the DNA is TGTGCCACCGGCAGGGGACAGGGGGGGGAAGAGACCCAGTACTTC. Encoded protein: CATGRGQGGEETQYF. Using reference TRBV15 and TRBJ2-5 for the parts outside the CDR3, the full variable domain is DAMVIQNPRYQVTQFGKPVTLSCSQTLNHNVMYWYQQKSSQAPKLLFHYYDKDFNNEADTPDNFQSRRPNTSFCFLDIRSPGLGDTAMYLCATGRGQGGEETQYFGPGTRLLVL.

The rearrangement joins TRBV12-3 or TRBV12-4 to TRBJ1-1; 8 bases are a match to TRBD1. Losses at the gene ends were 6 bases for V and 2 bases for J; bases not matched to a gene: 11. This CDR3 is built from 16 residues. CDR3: CASRGTGRAQNTEAFF. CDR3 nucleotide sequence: TGTGCCAGCAGAGGGACAGGTCGGGCACAAAACACTGAAGCTTTCTTT.

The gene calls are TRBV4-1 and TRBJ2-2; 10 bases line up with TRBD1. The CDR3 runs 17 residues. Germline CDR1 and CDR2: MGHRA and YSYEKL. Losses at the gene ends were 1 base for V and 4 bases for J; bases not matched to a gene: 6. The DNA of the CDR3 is TGCGCCAGCAGCCAAGCAGGGACAGGGGCGTTCACCGGGGAGCTGTTTTTT. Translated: CASSQAGTGAFTGELFF.

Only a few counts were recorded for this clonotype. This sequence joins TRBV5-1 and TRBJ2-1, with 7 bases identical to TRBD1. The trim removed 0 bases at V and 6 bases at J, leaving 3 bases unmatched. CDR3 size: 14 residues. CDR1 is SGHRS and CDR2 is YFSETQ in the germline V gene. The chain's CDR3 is CASSLVQGINEQFF. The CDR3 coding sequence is TGCGCCAGCAGCTTGGTACAGGGGATCAATGAGCAGTTCTTC.

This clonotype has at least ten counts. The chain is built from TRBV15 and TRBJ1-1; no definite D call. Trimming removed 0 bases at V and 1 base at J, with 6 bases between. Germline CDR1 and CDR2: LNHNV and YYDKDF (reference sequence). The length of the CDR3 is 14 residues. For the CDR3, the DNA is TGTGCCACCAGCAGAGATTGGGGGAACACTGAAGCTTTCTTT. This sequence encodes CATSRDWGNTEAFF.

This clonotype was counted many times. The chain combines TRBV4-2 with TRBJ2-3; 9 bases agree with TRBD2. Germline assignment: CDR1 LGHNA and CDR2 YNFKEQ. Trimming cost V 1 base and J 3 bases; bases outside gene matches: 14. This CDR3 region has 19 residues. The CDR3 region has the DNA TGTGCCAGCAGCCAAGCCGTTTCGCGGGAGGGCCCTAGTACAGATACGCAGTATTTT. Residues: CASSQAVSREGPSTDTQYF.